This T cell receptor beta chain was found in a study of naive and memory T cell subsets. Four PCR rounds used nested alpha and beta constant region primers plus the SP2 primer. TCRdb re-called the 5' RACE reads with MiXCR, one entry per CDR3 protein. The sample holds about 48,000 distinct CDR3 sequences, approximately 4.5% seen once. The library had UMIs added by 3' ligation of an oligonucleotide to TCR cDNA. Whole-blood samples were under 3 ml of peripheral blood from healthy adult volunteers. Looked up from germline, CDR1 is PRHDT and CDR2 is FYEKMQ (reference sequence). The CDR3 has 12 residues. Trimming left V 5 bases short and J 5 bases short, with 6 bases between. Whole-study findings and limits: The RNA method is potentially sensitive to activation and differentiation changes.

This clonotype has ten or more counts. Its matching antigen is unknown. The receptor comes from a female donor in good health. The V and J genes are TRBV13 and TRBJ2-2; D is uncertain. The DNA of the CDR3 is TGTGCCAGCAGCGCTGTTACCGGGGAGCTGTTTTTT. This translates into CASSAVTGELFF. Full variable domain (missing parts from reference TRBV13 and TRBJ2-2): AAGVIQSPRHLIKEKRETATLKCYPIPRHDTVYWYQQGPGQDPQFLISFYEKMQSDKGSIPDRFSAQQFSDYHSELNMSSLELGDSALYFCASSAVTGELFFGEGSRLTVL.